These T cell receptor beta chains were read from a single sample in a study of metastatic and nonmetastatic thyroid tumors. TCRdb recomputed clones from the PCR reads via MiXCR. The sample has 15,000 to 20,000 clones; 9.5% to 15% are singletons. Sequenced sample: blood. Receptors were obtained from a female donor with papillary thyroid cancer or a benign thyroid nodule (not recorded which). Some clones in this sample may be carry-over from other donors' samples. CDR3s include the opening cysteine and the closing phenylalanine or tryptophan. The order of the fields is CDR3 protein, V gene, D gene, J gene. D genes are given only for firm matches.

CDR3 protein: CASSKDREVAEQYF
V gene: TRBV6-2/TRBV6-3
D gene: TRBD1
J gene: TRBJ2-7

CDR3 protein: CASSLAITVKNTF
V gene: TRBV7-2
D gene: NA
J gene: TRBJ1-2

CDR3 protein: CASSPGRAGLGYGYTF
V gene: TRBV7-2
D gene: NA
J gene: TRBJ1-2

CDR3 protein: CAISDGTSGGEGEQFF
V gene: TRBV10-3
D gene: TRBD2
J gene: TRBJ2-1

CDR3 protein: CASSENTFYGCTF
V gene: TRBV11-2
D gene: NA
J gene: TRBJ1-2

CDR3 protein: CASGTGAGNTIYF
V gene: TRBV7-3
D gene: NA
J gene: TRBJ1-3

CDR3 protein: CASSQTSGSTDTQYF
V gene: TRBV5-4
D gene: TRBD2
J gene: TRBJ2-3

CDR3 protein: CASSLMTGAEQYF
V gene: TRBV5-1
D gene: NA
J gene: TRBJ2-7

CDR3 protein: CASRPGRSENIIYF
V gene: TRBV5-6
D gene: NA
J gene: TRBJ1-3

CDR3 protein: CASSIGAEKLFF
V gene: TRBV19
D gene: NA
J gene: TRBJ1-4

CDR3 protein: CSARDLGQGYGYTF
V gene: TRBV20-1
D gene: TRBD1
J gene: TRBJ1-2

CDR3 protein: CASSLVQGGGYTF
V gene: TRBV5-6
D gene: NA
J gene: TRBJ1-2

CDR3 protein: CASSSLGVGRDTQYF
V gene: TRBV6-2/TRBV6-3
D gene: NA
J gene: TRBJ2-3

CDR3 protein: CASSQDGAQGIPYEQYF
V gene: TRBV4-1
D gene: NA
J gene: TRBJ2-7

CDR3 protein: CSVDRDRGEETQYF
V gene: TRBV29-1
D gene: TRBD1
J gene: TRBJ2-5

CDR3 protein: CASTRIYGYTF
V gene: TRBV2
D gene: NA
J gene: TRBJ1-2

CDR3 protein: CASRPQVQETQYF
V gene: TRBV7-2
D gene: NA
J gene: TRBJ2-5

CDR3 protein: CASSLKGESIGEQYF
V gene: TRBV5-1
D gene: NA
J gene: TRBJ2-7

CDR3 protein: CASSLSGGSYGYTF
V gene: TRBV18
D gene: TRBD1
J gene: TRBJ1-2

CDR3 protein: CASSTTGPGNTIYF
V gene: TRBV28
D gene: TRBD1
J gene: TRBJ1-3

CDR3 protein: CASSTGGAKNIQYF
V gene: TRBV28
D gene: TRBD1
J gene: TRBJ2-4

CDR3 protein: CASSETGLAGRETQYF
V gene: TRBV6-1
D gene: TRBD2
J gene: TRBJ2-5

CDR3 protein: CASSHPGGPSYEAFF
V gene: TRBV5-4
D gene: TRBD1
J gene: TRBJ1-1

CDR3 protein: CASSPIGGSIQPQHF
V gene: TRBV27
D gene: NA
J gene: TRBJ1-5

CDR3 protein: CASSLLGSPVGNTIYF
V gene: TRBV5-4
D gene: NA
J gene: TRBJ1-3

CDR3 protein: CASTPQRANYGYTF
V gene: TRBV19
D gene: NA
J gene: TRBJ1-2

CDR3 protein: CASSLSNPPLHF
V gene: TRBV28
D gene: NA
J gene: TRBJ1-6

CDR3 protein: CANSQGPAGELFF
V gene: TRBV3-1
D gene: TRBD2
J gene: TRBJ2-1

CDR3 protein: CASSSRDRGPYNEQFF
V gene: TRBV5-6
D gene: TRBD1
J gene: TRBJ2-1

CDR3 protein: CASSRDSRGRTEAFF
V gene: TRBV12-3/TRBV12-4
D gene: TRBD1
J gene: TRBJ1-1

CDR3 protein: CDSSLSGNYGYTF
V gene: TRBV28
D gene: NA
J gene: TRBJ1-2

CDR3 protein: CASSLNQGAETQYF
V gene: TRBV7-9
D gene: TRBD1
J gene: TRBJ2-5

CDR3 protein: CASSKDRLFTDTQYF
V gene: TRBV2
D gene: NA
J gene: TRBJ2-3

CDR3 protein: CASSLETTGVYGYTF
V gene: TRBV28
D gene: TRBD1
J gene: TRBJ1-2